These T cell receptor beta chains were read from a single sample in a study of cytomegalovirus exposure and HLA in healthy donors. Produced via immunoSEQ multiplex PCR; TCRdb's table is partial and in-frame only. Of about 55,000 clones listed, over 80% are singletons. The sample taken for sequencing was PBMCs. The receptors here all came from a man between 25 and 39 years old in good health and CMV-seronegative. Both conserved end residues are part of each CDR3. The D gene is left open where the match is weak. Size is stated for part of the rows, as once, few or many counts, or as a class when the clone is expanded.

>14|.|TRBV14|.|TRBJ1-2
TGTGCCAGCAGCCAAGGTCCGGGGAACTATGGCTACACCTTC
CASSQGPGNYGYTF
>15|.|TRBV11-3|.|TRBJ2-1
TGTGCCAGCAGCTCCAACTGGGCCCCGGTGAATGAGCAGTTCTTC
CASSSNWAPVNEQFF
>14|.|TRBV6-5|TRBD1|TRBJ2-4
TGTGCCAGCAGTTCGGACAGGTTAGGAAACATTCAGTACTTC
CASSSDRLGNIQYF
>19|.|TRBV4-3|.|TRBJ1-6
TGCGCCAGCAGCCAAGACCCTCGGGGGGCTCGGACGTTCAATTCACCCCTCCACTTT
CASSQDPRGARTFNSPLHF
>15|.|TRBV7-6|TRBD2|TRBJ2-1
TGTGCCAGCAGCCGACTAGCTCTAGTGGGGAATGAGCAGTTCTTC
CASSRLALVGNEQFF
>15|.|TRBV11-3|TRBD2|TRBJ2-1
TGTGCCAGCAGCTTATCGGCGGGAGGGCCCGATGAGCAGTTCTTC
CASSLSAGGPDEQFF
>14|.|TRBV30|TRBD1|TRBJ1-5
TGTGCCTGGAGTCGGACAGGGTCTAATCAGCCCCAGCATTTT
CAWSRTGSNQPQHF
>16|once|TRBV9|TRBD1|TRBJ2-5
TGTGCCAGCAGCGTTACCGGGACAGGTACCCAAGAGACCCAGTACTTC
CASSVTGTGTQETQYF
>15|.|TRBV19|TRBD2|TRBJ2-1
TGTGCCAGTAGTCCCCGACTAGCGGGAGTCAGTGAGCAGTTCTTC
CASSPRLAGVSEQFF
>14|.|TRBV23-1|.|TRBJ1-5
TGCGCCAGGAGAGACGACAGGCGTAAGGATCCCCAGCATTTT
CARRDDRRKDPQHF
>13|.|TRBV5-1|.|TRBJ1-2
TGCGCCAGCAGCTTGATCGTACTATATGGCTACACCTTC
CASSLIVLYGYTF
>14|.|TRBV6-5|TRBD1|TRBJ1-2
TGTGCCAGCAGATCCGGCACAGGGGACTATGGCTACACCTTC
CASRSGTGDYGYTF
>15|.|TRBV29-1|TRBD2|TRBJ2-7
TGCAGCGCCGGACCGGGACTAGCGGGCAACTACGAGCAGTACTTC
CSAGPGLAGNYEQYF
>13|.|TRBV19|.|TRBJ1-1
TGTGCCAGTTCAGAGAGGTTGGTCACTGAAGCTTTCTTT
CASSERLVTEAFF
>15|.|TRBV28|TRBD1|TRBJ2-2
TGTGCCAGCAGTTTTAGCAGGGGGCCCACCGGGGAGCTGTTTTTT
CASSFSRGPTGELFF
>12|.|TRBV12-5|TRBD1|TRBJ2-4
TGTGCTAGTGGCGGGGGACAGGGAGGTCAGTACTTC
CASGGGQGGQYF
>14|.|TRBV6-6|TRBD1|TRBJ2-7
TGTGCCAGCAGTTACGGGACAGGGAACTACGAGCAGTACTTC
CASSYGTGNYEQYF
>16|.|TRBV6-5|.|TRBJ2-7
TGTGCCAGCAGTTACCGCCATCCAGGGTTGGTCTACGAGCAGTACTTC
CASSYRHPGLVYEQYF
>15|.|TRBV11-3|TRBD1|TRBJ2-2
TGTGCCAGCAGCTCCCGGACAGGCGGGTACGGGGAGCTGTTTTTT
CASSSRTGGYGELFF
>13|.|TRBV7-9|.|TRBJ1-2
TGTGCCAGCAGCTTCGACAGCCGCTATGGCTACACCTTC
CASSFDSRYGYTF
>22|.|TRBV12-5|TRBD2|TRBJ2-5
TGTGCTAGTGGTTTGGTAAATATTAGTTACCCACCTCTGACTAGCAGACAAGAGACCCAGTACTTC
CASGLVNISYPPLTSRQETQYF
>13|.|TRBV7-7|TRBD1|TRBJ2-7
TGTGCTAGCAGCTCTCAACAGGGGTACGAGCAGTACTTC
CASSSQQGYEQYF
>15|.|TRBV5-1|.|TRBJ1-2
TGCGCCAGCACAGTCGGGGACACATCTAACTATGGCTACACCTTC
CASTVGDTSNYGYTF
>12|once|TRBV25-1|.|TRBJ2-7
TGTGCCAGCAGGGGAGAGGGCTACGAGCAGTACTTC
CASRGEGYEQYF
>13|.|TRBV19|TRBD1|TRBJ1-1
TGTGCCAGTATAGGACAGGAGAACACTGAAGCTTTCTTT
CASIGQENTEAFF
>17|.|TRBV5-5|TRBD2|TRBJ2-7
TGTGCCAGCAGCCAAAGAGCCCGGGGGGGCTTGGGATACGAGCAGTACTTC
CASSQRARGGLGYEQYF
>13|.|TRBV7-8|.|TRBJ1-2
TGTGCCAGCAGCCCAGGGCTTAACTATGGCTACACCTTC
CASSPGLNYGYTF
>15|.|TRBV30|.|TRBJ1-6
TGTGCCTGGACCACCCTAACAGGGTCCCATTCACCCCTCCACTTT
CAWTTLTGSHSPLHF
>16|few|TRBV5-1|TRBD1|TRBJ1-4
TGCGCCAGCAGCTCAGGGGGCGCGATGACTAATGAAAAACTGTTTTTT
CASSSGGAMTNEKLFF
>16|.|TRBV5-6|.|TRBJ1-5
TGTGCCAGCAGCTACGGACAAGGACCTAGCAATCAGCCCCAGCATTTT
CASSYGQGPSNQPQHF
>11|.|TRBV29-1|TRBD1|TRBJ2-5
TGCAGCGTGGGGACAGGGGAGGGCCAGTACTTC
CSVGTGEGQYF
>16|.|TRBV7-2|.|TRBJ2-3
TGTGCCAGCAGCTTACGTACAGGGTCGAGCACAGATACGCAGTATTTT
CASSLRTGSSTDTQYF
>17|.|TRBV7-9|TRBD2|TRBJ2-1
TGTGCCAGCAGCCCTGGGTTAGCGGGGGGGATAATGGTAGAGCAGTTCTTC
CASSPGLAGGIMVEQFF
>11|.|TRBV2|.|TRBJ2-5
TGTGCCAGCAGTGACAGAGAGACCCAGTACTTC
CASSDRETQYF
>13|few|TRBV4-3|.|TRBJ2-1
TGCGCCAGCAGCTTCGGCTCCTACAATGAGCAGTTCTTC
CASSFGSYNEQFF
>15|.|TRBV9|.|TRBJ2-2
TGTGCCAGCAGCGTAGGGGGGGTTGAAACCGGGGAGCTGTTTTTT
CASSVGGVETGELFF
>14|.|TRBV5-1|.|TRBJ2-7
TGCGCCAGCAGCCCGGCTGGTAGCGGATACGAGCAGTACTTC
CASSPAGSGYEQYF
>15|.|TRBV7-8|TRBD1|TRBJ2-5
TGTGCCAGCAGCTTGGTACCGGGACAGGGGGAGACCCAGTACTTC
CASSLVPGQGETQYF
>13|.|TRBV10-1|.|TRBJ2-3
TGCGCCAGCAGTGCGGCGGAGCCGGATACGCAGTATTTT
CASSAAEPDTQYF
>14|.|TRBV2|TRBD1|TRBJ2-7
TGTGCCAGCAGTGAGGGACAGGGGGGGAACGAGCAGTACTTC
CASSEGQGGNEQYF
>15|.|TRBV19|.|TRBJ2-5
TGTGCCAGTAGAAGTAGAAGATCATCTCAAGAGACCCAGTACTTC
CASRSRRSSQETQYF
>13|.|TRBV19|.|TRBJ2-7
TGTGCCAGTAGTCAGGCAAGCTCCTACGAGCAGTACTTC
CASSQASSYEQYF
>15|.|TRBV6-5|TRBD1|TRBJ2-7
TGTGCCAGCAGTTACCTGGACAGGGGTTTCCACGAGCAGTACTTC
CASSYLDRGFHEQYF
>16|few|TRBV5-6|.|TRBJ2-2
TGTGCCAGCAGCCGCCGGCACAGGGTAAACACCGGGGAGCTGTTTTTT
CASSRRHRVNTGELFF
>15|.|TRBV5-5|TRBD1|TRBJ1-1
TGTGCCAGCAGCCCCGGACAGGGAAGTTCTACTGAAGCTTTCTTT
CASSPGQGSSTEAFF
>16|.|TRBV28|TRBD1|TRBJ2-2
TGTGCCAGCTACTCACCGGGACAGGGGTTTGCCGGGGAGCTGTTTTTT
CASYSPGQGFAGELFF
>13|.|TRBV7-6|.|TRBJ1-1
TGTGCCAGCAGCTTAGAAGGGGGGGCTGAAGCTTTCTTT
CASSLEGGAEAFF
>15|few|TRBV9|TRBD1|TRBJ2-3
TGTGCCAGCAGCGTGACAGGGTTATTCACAGATACGCAGTATTTT
CASSVTGLFTDTQYF
>13|.|TRBV6-6|TRBD1|TRBJ1-1
TGTGCCAGCAGTTATACAGGGGGCACTGAAGCTTTCTTT
CASSYTGGTEAFF
>13|.|TRBV7-9|.|TRBJ1-1
TGTGCCAGCAGCTTAATCTCCTCGGGTGAAGCTTTCTTT
CASSLISSGEAFF
>16|.|TRBV15|.|TRBJ2-5
TGTGCCACCAGCAGCATTTTCGAAGGGGGGGAAGAGACCCAGTACTTC
CATSSIFEGGEETQYF
>13|.|TRBV7-9|.|TRBJ1-3
TGTGCCAGCAGCTTGGGACAACAGCACACCATATATTTT
CASSLGQQHTIYF
>14|.|TRBV19|TRBD1|TRBJ1-2
TGTGCCAGTAGTTCTGACAGGGCTAACTATGGCTACACCTTC
CASSSDRANYGYTF
>16|few|TRBV5-8|.|TRBJ1-6
TGTGCCAGCAGCCCGCCCCAGGCAGGATTGGCTTCACCCCTCCACTTT
CASSPPQAGLASPLHF
>18|.|TRBV11-2|TRBD1|TRBJ2-1
TGTGCCAGCAGCCGTTGGGGGACGGGACAGGGCTTTTACAATGAGCAGTTCTTC
CASSRWGTGQGFYNEQFF
>16|.|TRBV4-3|TRBD1|TRBJ2-1
TGCGCCAGCAGCCAAGGACGGGACAGTATATACAATGAGCAGTTCTTC
CASSQGRDSIYNEQFF
>13|.|TRBV30|.|TRBJ1-5
TGTGCCTGGGATGGGGGAGGGGGACAGCCCCAGCATTTT
CAWDGGGGQPQHF
>17|.|TRBV7-3|TRBD2|TRBJ2-1
TGTGCCAGCAGCTCGACCGGGACTAGCGGGGGAGTCAGTGAGCAGTTCTTC
CASSSTGTSGGVSEQFF
>18|.|TRBV11-3|.|TRBJ2-4
TGTGCCAGCAGCTTAGGTCACAGGGGCGGGAGGGCCAAAAACATTCAGTACTTC
CASSLGHRGGRAKNIQYF